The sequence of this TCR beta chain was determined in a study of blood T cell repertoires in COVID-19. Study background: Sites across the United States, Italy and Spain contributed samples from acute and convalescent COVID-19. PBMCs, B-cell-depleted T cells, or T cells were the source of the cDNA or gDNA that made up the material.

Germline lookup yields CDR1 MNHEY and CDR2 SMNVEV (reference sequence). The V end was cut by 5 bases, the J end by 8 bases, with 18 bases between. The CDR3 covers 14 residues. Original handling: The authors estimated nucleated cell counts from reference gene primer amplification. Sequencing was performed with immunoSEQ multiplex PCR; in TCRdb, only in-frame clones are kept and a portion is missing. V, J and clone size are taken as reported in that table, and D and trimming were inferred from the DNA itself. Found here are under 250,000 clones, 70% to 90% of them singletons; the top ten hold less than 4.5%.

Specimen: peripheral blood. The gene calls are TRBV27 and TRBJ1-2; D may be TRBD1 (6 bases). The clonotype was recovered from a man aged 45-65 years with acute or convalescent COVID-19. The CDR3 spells CASSPQGPRGGYTF. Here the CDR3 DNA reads TGTGCCAGCAGTCCCCAGGGGCCTCGTGGAGGCTACACCTTC.